The next 3 T cell receptor beta chains were all read from a single sample in a study of blood T cell repertoires in COVID-19. The repertoire was sequenced with immunoSEQ multiplex PCR; TCRdb's copy has only in-frame clones and lacks some. Of a few hundred thousand clones detected, 80% to 90% appear once; the ten largest clones hold approximately 3%. The specimen sequenced was peripheral blood. The receptors were gathered from a woman under 40 with COVID-19, enrolled during active disease.

The chain combines TRBV24-1 with TRBJ2-3; tentatively, D is TRBD2 (5 bases). The germline V and J ends were trimmed by 5 bases and 2 bases, with 16 bases remaining between them. This CDR3 contains 16 residues. Germline V gene data show CDR1 as KGHDR and CDR2 as SFDVKD. The CDR3, as DNA: TGTGCCACCAGTGCCCTGGCGGGTGGATCCACAGATACGCAGTATTTT. It encodes CATSALAGGSTDTQYF.

The CDR3 nucleotides are TGCGCCAGCAGCTCAGGACAGATAAACTATGGCTACACCTTC. This encodes CASSSGQINYGYTF. The chain employs TRBV5-1 and TRBJ1-2, with D perhaps matching TRBD1 (6 bases). This CDR3 spans 14 amino acids. Trimming pared 3 bases from V and 2 bases from J, leaving 11 bases between. CDR1 is SGHRS and CDR2 is YFSETQ in the germline V gene.

In DNA, the CDR3 is TGTGCCAGTAGTATAGACCGGAGCAATCAGCCCCAGCATTTT. It encodes CASSIDRSNQPQHF. J is TRBJ1-5 and V is TRBV19; no reliable D call. The ends were cut back, 0 bases at V and 1 base at J, with 4 bases in the middle. Germline assignment: CDR1 LNHDA and CDR2 SQIVND (reference sequence). The CDR3 has 14 residues.